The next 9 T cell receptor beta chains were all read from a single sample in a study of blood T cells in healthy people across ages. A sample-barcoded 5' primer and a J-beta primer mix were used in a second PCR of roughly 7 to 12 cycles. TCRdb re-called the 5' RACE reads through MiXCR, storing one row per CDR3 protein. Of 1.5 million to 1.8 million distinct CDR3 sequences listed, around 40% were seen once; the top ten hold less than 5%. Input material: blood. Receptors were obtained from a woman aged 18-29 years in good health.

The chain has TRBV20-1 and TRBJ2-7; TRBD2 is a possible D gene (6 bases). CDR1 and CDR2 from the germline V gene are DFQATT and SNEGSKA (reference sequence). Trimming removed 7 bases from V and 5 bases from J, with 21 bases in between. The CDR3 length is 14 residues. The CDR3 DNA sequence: TGCAGTGTTCCGATAGCGGAACCGACGGACGAGCAGTACTTC. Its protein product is CSVPIAEPTDEQYF.

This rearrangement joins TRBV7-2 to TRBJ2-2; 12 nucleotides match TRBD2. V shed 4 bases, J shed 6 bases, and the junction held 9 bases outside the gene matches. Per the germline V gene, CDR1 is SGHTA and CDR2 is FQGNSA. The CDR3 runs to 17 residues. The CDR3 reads CASSSYSLAGGPGELFF. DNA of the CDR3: TGTGCCAGCAGCTCGTACTCTCTAGCGGGAGGGCCCGGGGAGCTGTTTTTT.

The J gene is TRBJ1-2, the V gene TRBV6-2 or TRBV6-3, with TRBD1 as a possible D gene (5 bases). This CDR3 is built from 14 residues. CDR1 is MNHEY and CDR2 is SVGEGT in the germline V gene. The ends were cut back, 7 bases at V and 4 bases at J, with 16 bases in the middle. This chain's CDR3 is CASIQQGPSYGYTF. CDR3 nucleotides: TGTGCCAGCATCCAGCAGGGTCCCTCCTATGGCTACACCTTC.

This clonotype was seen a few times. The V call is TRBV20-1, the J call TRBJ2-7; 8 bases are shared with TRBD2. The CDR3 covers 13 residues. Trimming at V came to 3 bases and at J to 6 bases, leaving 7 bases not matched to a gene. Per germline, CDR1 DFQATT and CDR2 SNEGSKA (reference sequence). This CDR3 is CSASGGAVPEQYF. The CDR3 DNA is TGCAGTGCTAGCGGGGGGGCAGTACCCGAGCAGTACTTC.

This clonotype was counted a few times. The CDR3 is CSAASRSEQYF. For the CDR3, the DNA is TGCAGTGCTGCCTCCCGGAGCGAGCAGTACTTC. V and J are TRBV20-1 and TRBJ2-7; D unresolved. Between the trimmed V and J ends, which lost 5 bases and 6 bases, there was a span of 11 bases. Germline V gene lookup returns CDR1 DFQATT and CDR2 SNEGSKA (reference sequence). CDR3 length: 11 amino acids.

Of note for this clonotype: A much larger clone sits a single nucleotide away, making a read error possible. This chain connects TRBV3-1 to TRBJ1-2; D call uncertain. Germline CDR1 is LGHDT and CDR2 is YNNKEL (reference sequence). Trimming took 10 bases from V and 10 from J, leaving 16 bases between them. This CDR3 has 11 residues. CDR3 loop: CATSAWDDYTF. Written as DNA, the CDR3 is TGTGCCACCTCAGCCTGGGATGACTACACCTTC.

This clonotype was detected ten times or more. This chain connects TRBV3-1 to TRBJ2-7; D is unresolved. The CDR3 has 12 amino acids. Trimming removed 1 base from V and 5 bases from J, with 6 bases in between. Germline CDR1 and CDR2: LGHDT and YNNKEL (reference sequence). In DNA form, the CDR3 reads TGTGCCAGCAGCCAAGTGGCCCACGAGCAGTACTTC. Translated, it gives CASSQVAHEQYF.

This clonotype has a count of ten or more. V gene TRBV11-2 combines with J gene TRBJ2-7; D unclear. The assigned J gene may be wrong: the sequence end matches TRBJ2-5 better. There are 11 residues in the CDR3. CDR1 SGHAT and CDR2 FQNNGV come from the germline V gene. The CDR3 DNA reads TGTGCCAGCAGCTTAATGAGGACCCAGTACTTC. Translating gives CASSLMRTQYF.

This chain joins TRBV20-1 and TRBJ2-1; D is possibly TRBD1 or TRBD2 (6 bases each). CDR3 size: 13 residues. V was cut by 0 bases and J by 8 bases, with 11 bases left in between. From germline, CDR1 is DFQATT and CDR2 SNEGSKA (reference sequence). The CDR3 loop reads CSARETGRYEQFF. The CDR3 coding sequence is TGCAGTGCTAGAGAAACAGGGAGGTATGAGCAGTTCTTC.